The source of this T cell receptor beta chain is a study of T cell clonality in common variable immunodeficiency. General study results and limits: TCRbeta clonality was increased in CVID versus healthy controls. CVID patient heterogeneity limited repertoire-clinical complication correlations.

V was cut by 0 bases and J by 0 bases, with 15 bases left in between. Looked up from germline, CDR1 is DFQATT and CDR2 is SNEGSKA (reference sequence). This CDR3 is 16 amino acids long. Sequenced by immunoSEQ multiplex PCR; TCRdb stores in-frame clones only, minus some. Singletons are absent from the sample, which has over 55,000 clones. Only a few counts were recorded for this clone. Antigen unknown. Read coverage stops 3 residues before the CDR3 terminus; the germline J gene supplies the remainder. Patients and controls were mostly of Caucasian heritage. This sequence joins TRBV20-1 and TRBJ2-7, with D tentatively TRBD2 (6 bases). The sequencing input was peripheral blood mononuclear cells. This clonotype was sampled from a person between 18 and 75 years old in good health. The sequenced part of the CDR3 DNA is TGCAGTGCTAGAGATAATAGCGGAGGTAGCTCCTACGAG. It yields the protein CSARDNSGGSSYE. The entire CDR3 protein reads CSARDNSGGSSYEQYF.